This T cell receptor beta chain was profiled in a study of CD8 T cells in ankylosing spondylitis. For this clonotype: Its antigen is as yet unknown.

Study-level findings and limits: The authors reported significant enrichment of disease-linked clones in matched ankylosing spondylitis synovial fluid. In ankylosing spondylitis blood, a motif of seven to nine highly homologous TCR beta variants appeared characteristic. The disease-linked clones had a CD8+ phenotype and low blood frequencies.

V was cut by 5 bases and J by 6 bases, with 11 bases left in between. The CDR3 is made up of 14 amino acids. TCRdb reprocessed the 5' RACE reads via MiXCR and lists one record per CDR3 protein. The table has around 120,000 distinct CDR3 sequences, more than 20% seen once. The gene calls are TRBV12-3 or TRBV12-4 and TRBJ1-6; D remains unclear. The sequenced sample was synovial fluid, either unsorted or a sorted T cell fraction (not recorded which). The receptor comes from a male donor with ankylosing spondylitis. The CDR3 protein is CASSKAQRNSPLHF. CDR3 DNA: TGTGCCAGCAGTAAGGCACAGCGTAATTCACCCCTCCACTTT.